This TCR beta chain originates from a study of metastatic and nonmetastatic thyroid tumors. The wider study: Both malignant and benign thyroid patients supplied peripheral blood and tumor or nodule tissue samples, across which the repertoires of these patients were then compared.

Each patient came to thyroid surgery without any prior treatment (of any kind). Study-level results: A significant increase in TCR beta diversity was reportedly seen in malignant thyroid tumors relative to benign nodules, in blood and tumor.

This clone turned up a few times. Antigen unknown. The junction departs from the called germline gene at one end, perhaps through a read error. Original data processing: A classifier for distant metastasis in papillary thyroid cancer was constructed using CDR3 differences observed across clinicopathological groups. From the PCR reads, TCRdb re-called clones with MiXCR. The V and J calls come from TCRdb's annotation, not from the publication. Of around 37,000 clones in the sample, about a fifth are singletons; the top ten hold around a sixth. The CDR3 runs 13 residues. Germline CDR1 is MNHEY and CDR2 is SMNVEV (reference sequence).

This sequence was found in a female donor with papillary thyroid cancer or a benign thyroid nodule (not recorded which). Some clones in this sample may be carry-over from other donors' samples. Sample: blood. The chain links TRBV27 to TRBJ1-2; D ambiguous. CDR3 nucleotide sequence: TGTGCCAGCAGCCGGGCCGCTAACTATGGCTATACCTTC. Translation gives CASSRAANYGYTF.